This TCR beta chain emerged from a study of cytomegalovirus exposure and HLA in healthy donors (dated by TCRdb to 2016 to 2017). Regarding the study in general: According to an earlier analysis of around 600 of the donors, roughly 180 million T cells yielded 90 million to 130 million unique TCR beta sequences and roughly 280 Gb of sequence data. Approximately 300 gigabases of sequencing data and around 85 million unique TCR sequences made up an early release that covered some 640 HLA-typed donors. Of the roughly 400 genotyped donors, about 80% fell in the genetic ancestry cluster associated with self-reported Caucasian donors. The aim of the study was to test whether cataloging public T cell receptors could identify signatures of past pathogen exposure. Using immunosequencing, the study profiled T cell repertoires from roughly 650 subjects and related those repertoires to cytomegalovirus serostatus. Along with the roughly 700-subject first cohort, a separate validation cohort of around 120 different subjects was used. High-throughput TCR immunosequencing, statistical association of individual TCRs with disease status, and machine learning were combined to predict cytomegalovirus infection status. To study patterns of TCR occurrence, a later analysis re-analyzed previously published TCR beta repertoires from 500 to 850 donors and added high-resolution HLA genotyping. Rather than drawing on any new phenotypic data, the later analysis identified candidate immune exposures from TCR beta sequences and the way those sequences occurred across donors. In an earlier analysis of 500 to 650 of the donors, high-throughput TCR beta sequencing was used to judge whether each TCR beta V gene segment behaved as functional or pseudogenic. Alongside the repertoire data, information on donor age, sex, ethnicity and CMV serostatus was compiled. A later genetic analysis took genome-wide SNP genotypes for about three fifths of the 666 donors and used that subset as a discovery cohort. All discovery cohort repertoires had been generated using a single sequencing platform. HLA typing covered class I and class II loci at four-digit resolution. The number of donors typed differed by locus, with roughly 620-630 for A, B, C, DRB1 and DQB1, 522 for DQA1, under 610 for DPA1, and 450 to 480 for DPB1. Several DR-DQ haplotypes were treated as single units for association and clustering because of strong linkage in the cohort. Among some 400 genotyped donors of the cohort, an average of about 220,000 unique TCR beta nucleotide sequences was sequenced per donor, of which 15% to 20% were non-productive.

The germline V gene (reference sequence) gives CDR1 as MNHEY and CDR2 as SMNVEV. The CDR3, from cysteine to phenylalanine, totals 15 residues. This entry keeps only the CDR3 DNA: 45 bases, framed from base 1. The cohort was made up of about 670 healthy bone marrow donors. At the time of sampling, all cohort members were nominally healthy, though unrecorded immune exposures were likely present. The donor was CMV seronegative and belonged to the group of over 350 seronegative cohort members. A peripheral blood sample was provided by each donor, and peripheral blood mononuclear cells were used for TCR beta sequencing. The Qiagen DNeasy Blood Extraction Kit was used to extract genomic DNA from the blood cell samples. Library generation was performed with the immunoSEQ multiplex PCR assay. The multiplex PCR relied on a mix of 60 forward primers for TCR Vbeta segments and 13 reverse primers for TCR Jbeta segments. The CDR3 region of rearranged TCR beta genes was amplified from genomic DNA with a multiplex PCR assay. On the Illumina HiSeq System, the amplified TCR beta libraries were sequenced as 87-base-pair reads. The paper's data handling went like this. In a later analysis, some 80 million unique TCR beta chains were counted across the approximately 640 repertoires, and some 10 million of these chains were shared by at least two donors. To remove PCR and sequencing errors, raw reads were error-corrected and collapsed into unique sequences using a nearest-neighbor algorithm that merged closely related sequences. To assign V, D and J gene segments, CDR3 sequences were aligned to IMGT reference sequences. For a sequence to be retained, a match of at least six nucleotides was required to both a V gene segment and a J gene segment. A rearrangement counted as productive if the CDR3 had no stop codons and remained in frame with V and J, and every other rearrangement counted as non-productive. CDR3 was defined by IMGT convention, running from the second conserved V-encoded cysteine to the conserved J-encoded phenylalanine. In an earlier analysis of more than 550 of the donors, sequences lacking an unambiguous match to a single V gene segment were excluded. In an earlier analysis of about 590 of the donors, a V segment was called functional when productive rearrangements were above 56.7%, and segregating when the standard deviation between donors exceeded 5%. A statistical classification framework was built to diagnose cytomegalovirus status from the catalog of TCR beta chain sequences. A later analysis assigned V and J genes by comparing TCR nucleotide sequences with IMGT/GENE-DB human TR gene sequences. The TCRdist pipeline was used in a later analysis to assign CDR3 sequences and most-parsimonious VDJ recombination scenarios. A later analysis defined each TCR beta chain by its CDR3 amino acid sequence plus V-gene family, and excluded reads lacking a unique V-gene family. As a way to deal with suspected cross-contamination and a sequencing artifact, a later analysis dropped 640 or so nucleotide sequences that were highly shared and had low generation probability. In a later analysis, a clonal expansion index for each public chain was calculated from normalized within-repertoire ranks of inferred template counts. In a later analysis, generation probabilities were computed with a VDJ recombination model fitted to out-of-frame rearrangements, and the resulting probabilities were checked against IGoR. In a later analysis, TCR-TCR, TCR-HLA and TCR-CMV co-occurrence was scored with hypergeometric tests, and a repertoire-size bias correction was applied to TCR pairs. In a later analysis, false discovery rates were estimated by permuting HLA or CMV assignments 20 times. In a later analysis, co-occurring TCRs were grouped using DBSCAN, and TCRdist sequence similarity was added for clustering within HLA-allele-positive subsets. For co-occurrence clustering, repertoires with fewer than 30,000 or more than 120,000 public chains were excluded, along with 5 or 6 repertoires with anomalous nucleotide sharing. Sourced from immuneACCESS, this table was stored by TCRdb with only in-frame sequences that have V and J called. A share of the clones is absent; for the studies checked, an unresolved V gene accounts for under half, and the remainder has no known explanation. D and trimming come from the DNA, and the V and J calls and clone size come from that table. This sample holds some 130,000 clones; around 77% were observed only once. The ten largest clones capture 1.2% of the sample.

This clone was seen a single time. What this receptor recognizes is not known. Relative to the germline gene, one junction end is altered; a read error may explain this. The identical CDR3 is also encoded by other nucleotide sequences in the sample. Study-level results and caveats: Because HLA typing was unavailable for some donors at each locus, only the typed subset was used in association tests. It was suggested by the authors that the approach could potentially be generalized to other disease states and immunological phenotypes. This cohort had only TCR beta chains sequenced, and the lack of alpha or paired-chain data limited which features could be detected. In an earlier analysis of about 540 of the donors, most TCR beta V segments were observed in productive rearrangements about 87% or about 30% of the time, broadly matching IMGT annotations. Some IMGT-functional V segments, including TRBV6-2 and TRBV6-3, could not be distinguished by the 87-base-pair reads and were therefore excluded. Specific HLA alleles were associated with over 15,000 TCR beta sequences at a false discovery rate of 0.05 in a later analysis. A total of about 150 TCR beta chains were listed by the study as associated with cytomegalovirus. A later genetic analysis associated a missense DCLRE1C variant with V-gene and J-gene trimming of TCR beta chains, and an independent cohort replicated the association. A later analysis found that HLA-associated TCR beta chains were more clonally expanded and had lower generation probabilities than equally common non-associated chains. According to a later analysis, TCR association rates differed among HLA loci, with DRB1 alleles showing the most associated TCRs and HLA-C alleles showing the fewest. Compared with the roughly 700-donor mean, donors in an Asian-associated ancestry cluster had fewer N-insertions in productive TCRs, according to a later genetic analysis. Three of the identified cytomegalovirus-associated TCR beta chains were confirmed in vitro to be specific for cytomegalovirus antigens. For the cohort, immune exposure information was limited to CMV serostatus. A further reported finding was that TCR beta sequences accurately predicted the HLA-A and HLA-B alleles for most subjects in the first cohort. In a later analysis, several top co-occurrence clusters were reported to appear linked to parvovirus B19, influenza, CMV and Epstein-Barr virus. The presence/absence analyses assumed that sequencing depth was roughly uniform across donors, and that assumption may not be true. Strong co-occurrence of HLA alleles, especially DR and DQ, made assigning TCR associations to individual alleles difficult. Correlated functional status among segregating V segments might reflect linkage disequilibrium, but an unknown experimental factor could not be ruled out. A cluster of highly shared sequence variants was judged likely to represent a technical artifact of the sequencing pipeline. Most TCR sequences were seen in very few donors, while some public TCRs were found in many individuals. The classifier was reported to diagnose cytomegalovirus status with high specificity and sensitivity in both the original cohort and the validation cohort. Most CMV-associated TCR beta chains appeared to be HLA-restricted in a later analysis, and the HLA associations seemed to be driven largely by CMV exposure. Because counts were too low, some 17 rarely observed V segments, including chromosome 9 orphons, were excluded from the earlier analysis of a few hundred of the donors.

This sequence originates from a middle-aged man in good health and CMV-seronegative. The specimen was PBMCs. The sequence joins TRBV27 to TRBJ1-4; the junction holds 9 bases that match TRBD1. The CDR3 has the sequence CASSPWDRVGEKLFF. The DNA is as follows: TGTGCCAGCAGTCCCTGGGACAGGGTTGGCGAAAAACTGTTCTTT.